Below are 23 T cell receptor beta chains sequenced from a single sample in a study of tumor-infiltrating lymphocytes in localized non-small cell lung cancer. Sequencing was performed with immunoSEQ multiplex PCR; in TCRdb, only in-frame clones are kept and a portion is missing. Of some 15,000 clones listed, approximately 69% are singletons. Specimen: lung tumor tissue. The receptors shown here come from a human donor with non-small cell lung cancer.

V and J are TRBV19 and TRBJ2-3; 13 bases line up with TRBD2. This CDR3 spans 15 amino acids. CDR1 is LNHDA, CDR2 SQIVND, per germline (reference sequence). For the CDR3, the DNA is TGTGCTACGGGACTAGCGGGGCATGAATTGGTCGCGCAGTATTTT. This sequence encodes CATGLAGHELVAQYF.

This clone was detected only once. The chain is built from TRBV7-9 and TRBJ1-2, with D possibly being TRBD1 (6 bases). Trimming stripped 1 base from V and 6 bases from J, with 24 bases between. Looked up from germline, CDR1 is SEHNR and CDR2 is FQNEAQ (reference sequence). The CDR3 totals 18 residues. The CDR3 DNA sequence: TGTGCCAGCAGCTTAGATATTTTGTTTAGGGGGAAGGTCGATGGCTACACCTTC. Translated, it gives CASSLDILFRGKVDGYTF.

The CDR3 DNA sequence: TGTGCCTGGAGTGGGGCACAGGGACGCCCCCAGCATTTT. It encodes CAWSGAQGRPQHF. The genes are TRBV30 and TRBJ1-5, with D perhaps TRBD1 (6 bases). Germline V gives CDR1 GTSNPN, CDR2 SVGIG (reference sequence). The CDR3 extends over 13 amino acids. Deletions cut 1 base from V and 10 bases from J, with 14 bases between.

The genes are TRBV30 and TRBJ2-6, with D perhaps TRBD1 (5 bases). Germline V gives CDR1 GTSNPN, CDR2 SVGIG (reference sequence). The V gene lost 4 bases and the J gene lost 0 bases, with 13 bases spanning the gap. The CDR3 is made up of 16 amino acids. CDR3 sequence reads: CAWTAGYGSGANVLTF. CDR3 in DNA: TGTGCCTGGACGGCAGGGTATGGCTCTGGGGCCAACGTCCTGACTTTC.

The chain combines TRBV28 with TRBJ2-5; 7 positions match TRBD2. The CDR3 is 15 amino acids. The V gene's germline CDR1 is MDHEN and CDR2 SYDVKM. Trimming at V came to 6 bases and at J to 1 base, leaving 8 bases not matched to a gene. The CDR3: CASRPASGVQETQYF. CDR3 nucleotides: TGTGCCAGCAGGCCCGCTAGCGGAGTCCAAGAGACCCAGTACTTC.

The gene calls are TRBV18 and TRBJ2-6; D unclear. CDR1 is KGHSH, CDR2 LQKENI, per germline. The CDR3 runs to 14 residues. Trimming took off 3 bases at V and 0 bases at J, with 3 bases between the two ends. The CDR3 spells CASSPDSGANVLTF. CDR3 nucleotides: TGTGCCAGCTCACCTGACTCTGGGGCCAACGTCCTGACTTTC.

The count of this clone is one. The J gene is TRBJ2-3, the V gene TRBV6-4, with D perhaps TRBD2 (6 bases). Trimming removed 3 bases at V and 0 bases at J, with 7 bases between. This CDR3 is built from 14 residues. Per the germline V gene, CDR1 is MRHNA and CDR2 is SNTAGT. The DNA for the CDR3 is TGTGCCAGCAGTGAACTAGCAAGCACAGATACGCAGTATTTT. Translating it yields CASSELASTDTQYF.

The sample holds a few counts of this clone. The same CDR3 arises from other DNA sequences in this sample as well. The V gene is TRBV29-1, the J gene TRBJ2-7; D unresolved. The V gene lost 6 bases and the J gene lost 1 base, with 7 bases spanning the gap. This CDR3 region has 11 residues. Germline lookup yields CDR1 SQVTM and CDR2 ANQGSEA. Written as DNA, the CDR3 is TGCAGCGTGACCGCTTCCTACGAGCAGTACTTC. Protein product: CSVTASYEQYF.

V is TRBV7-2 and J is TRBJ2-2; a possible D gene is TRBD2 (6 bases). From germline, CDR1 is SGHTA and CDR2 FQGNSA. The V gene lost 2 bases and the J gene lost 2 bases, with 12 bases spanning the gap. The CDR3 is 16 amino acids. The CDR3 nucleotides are TGTGCCAGCAGCTTATCAACTAGCCTAAACACCGGGGAGCTGTTTTTT. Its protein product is CASSLSTSLNTGELFF.

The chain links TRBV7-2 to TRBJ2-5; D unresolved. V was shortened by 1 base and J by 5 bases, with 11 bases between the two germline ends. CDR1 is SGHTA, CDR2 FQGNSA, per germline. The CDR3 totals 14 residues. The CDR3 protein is CASSLDQRVETQYF. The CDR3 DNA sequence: TGTGCCAGCAGCTTAGACCAAAGGGTGGAGACCCAGTACTTC.

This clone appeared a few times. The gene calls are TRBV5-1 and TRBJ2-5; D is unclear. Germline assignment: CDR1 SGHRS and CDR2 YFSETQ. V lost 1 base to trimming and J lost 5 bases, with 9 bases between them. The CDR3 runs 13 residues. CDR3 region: CASSLQVGETQYF. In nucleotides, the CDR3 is TGCGCCAGCAGCTTGCAGGTAGGGGAGACCCAGTACTTC. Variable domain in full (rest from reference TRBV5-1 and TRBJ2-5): KAGVTQTPRYLIKTRGQQVTLSCSPISGHRSVSWYQQTPGQGLQFLFEYFSETQRNKGNFPGRFSGRQFSNSRSEMNVSTLELGDSALYLCASSLQVGETQYFGPGTRLLVL.

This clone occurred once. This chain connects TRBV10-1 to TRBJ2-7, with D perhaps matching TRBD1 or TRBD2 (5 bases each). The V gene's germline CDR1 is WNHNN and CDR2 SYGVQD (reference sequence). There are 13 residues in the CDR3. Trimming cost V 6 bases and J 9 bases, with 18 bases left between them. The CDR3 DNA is TGCGCCAGCAGGGCCCAAGACAGCGGCGGGCAGTACTTC. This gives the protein CASRAQDSGGQYF.

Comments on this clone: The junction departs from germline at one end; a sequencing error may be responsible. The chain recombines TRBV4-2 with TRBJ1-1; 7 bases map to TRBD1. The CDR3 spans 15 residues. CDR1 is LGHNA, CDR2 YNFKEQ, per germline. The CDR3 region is CASSQDLGQDTEAFF. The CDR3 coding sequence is TGTGCCAGTAGCCAAGATCTTGGACAGGACACTGAAGCTTTCTTT.

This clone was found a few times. CDR3 protein: CASSIVLAGDHYNEQFF. The CDR3 DNA sequence: TGTGCCAGTAGTATAGTGCTAGCGGGAGACCACTACAATGAGCAGTTCTTC. The rearrangement uses TRBV19 and TRBJ2-1, with 10 bases lining up with TRBD2. Trimming cost V 1 base and J 3 bases; bases outside gene matches: 6. Looked up from germline, CDR1 is LNHDA and CDR2 is SQIVND (reference sequence). The CDR3 consists of 17 residues.

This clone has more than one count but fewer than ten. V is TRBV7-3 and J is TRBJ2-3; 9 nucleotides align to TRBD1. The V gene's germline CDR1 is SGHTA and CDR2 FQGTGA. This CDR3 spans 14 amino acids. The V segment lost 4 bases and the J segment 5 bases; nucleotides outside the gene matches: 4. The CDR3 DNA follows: TGTGCCAGCAGCTATACAGGGGGCGGAGATACGCAGTATTTT. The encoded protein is CASSYTGGGDTQYF.

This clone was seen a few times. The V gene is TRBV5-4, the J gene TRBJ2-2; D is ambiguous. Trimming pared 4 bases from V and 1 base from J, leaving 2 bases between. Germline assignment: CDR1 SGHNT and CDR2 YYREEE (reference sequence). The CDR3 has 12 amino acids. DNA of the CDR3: TGTGCCAGCAGCGTGAACACCGGGGAGCTGTTTTTT. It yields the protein CASSVNTGELFF.

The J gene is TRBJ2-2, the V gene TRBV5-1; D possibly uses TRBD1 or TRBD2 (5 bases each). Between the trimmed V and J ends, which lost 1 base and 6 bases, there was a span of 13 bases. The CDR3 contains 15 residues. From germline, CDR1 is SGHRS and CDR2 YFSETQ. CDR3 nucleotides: TGCGCCAGCAGCTTGTTCGGGGCAGGGTCCGGGGAGCTGTTTTTT. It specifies CASSLFGAGSGELFF.

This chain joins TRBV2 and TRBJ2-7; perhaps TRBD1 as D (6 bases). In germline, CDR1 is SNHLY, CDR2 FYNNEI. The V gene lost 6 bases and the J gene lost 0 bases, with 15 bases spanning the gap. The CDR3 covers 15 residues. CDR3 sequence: CASRKEQGSSYEQYF. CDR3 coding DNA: TGTGCCAGCAGGAAGGAGCAGGGGAGCTCCTACGAGCAGTACTTC.

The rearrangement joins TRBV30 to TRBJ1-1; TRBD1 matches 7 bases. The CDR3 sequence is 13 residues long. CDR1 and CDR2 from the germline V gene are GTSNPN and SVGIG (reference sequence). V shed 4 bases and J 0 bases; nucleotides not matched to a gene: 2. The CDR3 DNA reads TGTGCCTGGATGGGACAGCTGAACACTGAAGCTTTCTTT. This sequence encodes CAWMGQLNTEAFF.

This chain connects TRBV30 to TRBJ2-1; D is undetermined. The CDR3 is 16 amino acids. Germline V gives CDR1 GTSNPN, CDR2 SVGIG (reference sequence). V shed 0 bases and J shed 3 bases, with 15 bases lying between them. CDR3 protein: CAWSVRLGLGYNEQFF. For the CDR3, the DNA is TGTGCCTGGAGTGTACGACTGGGTTTGGGCTACAATGAGCAGTTCTTC.

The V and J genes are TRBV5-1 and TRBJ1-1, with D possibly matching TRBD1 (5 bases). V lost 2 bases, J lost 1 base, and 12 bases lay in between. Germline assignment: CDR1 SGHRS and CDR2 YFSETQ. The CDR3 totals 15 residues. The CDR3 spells CASSFRQFSNTEAFF. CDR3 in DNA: TGCGCCAGCAGCTTTCGACAGTTTTCGAACACTGAAGCTTTCTTT.

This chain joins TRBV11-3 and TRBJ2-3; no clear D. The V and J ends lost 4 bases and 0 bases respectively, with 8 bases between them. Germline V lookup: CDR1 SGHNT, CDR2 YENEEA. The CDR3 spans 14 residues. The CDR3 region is CASSSPDSTDTQYF. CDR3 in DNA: TGTGCCAGCAGCTCGCCCGACAGCACAGATACGCAGTATTTT. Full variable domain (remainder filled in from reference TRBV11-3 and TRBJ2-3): EAGVVQSPRYKIIEKKQPVAFWCNPISGHNTLYWYLQNLGQGPELLIRYENEEAVDDSQLPKDRFSAERLKGVDSTLKIQPAELGDSAVYLCASSSPDSTDTQYFGPGTRLTVL.

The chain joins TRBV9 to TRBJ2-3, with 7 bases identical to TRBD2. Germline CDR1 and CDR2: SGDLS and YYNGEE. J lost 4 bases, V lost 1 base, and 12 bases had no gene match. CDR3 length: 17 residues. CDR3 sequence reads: CASSVTAREVTADTQYF. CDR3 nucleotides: TGTGCCAGCAGCGTAACCGCCCGGGAGGTGACAGCAGATACGCAGTATTTT.